The 20 T cell receptor beta chains reported below all come from one sample, sequenced in a study of OX40 agonist ivuxolimab in advanced cancers. Data came from immunoSEQ multiplex PCR; TCRdb stores just in-frame clones and leaves some out. In the table there are about 27,000 clones, 76% of which are singletons. The source material was CD4+ or CD8+ T cells sorted from blood, sampled in a trial of the OX40 agonist ivuxolimab. These receptors were obtained from an adult with an advanced solid tumor such as melanoma, head and neck, liver or kidney cancer.

The V and J genes are TRBV5-1 and TRBJ1-2, with D hard to call. V was pared by 0 bases and J by 2 bases, with 14 bases between. Germline V lookup: CDR1 SGHRS, CDR2 YFSETQ. The CDR3 consists of 16 residues. Here the CDR3 reads CASSLVGDWRNYGYTF. The CDR3 coding sequence is TGCGCCAGCAGCTTGGTTGGGGATTGGAGGAACTATGGCTACACCTTC.

The genes are TRBV7-2 and TRBJ2-1; 9 bases agree with TRBD2. After removal of 3 bases from V and 5 bases from J, the junction contained 8 bases not matched to a gene. Looked up from germline, CDR1 is SGHTA and CDR2 is FQGNSA. This CDR3 region has 16 residues. The DNA for the CDR3 is TGTGCCAGCAGCTTCACTCGGGCGGGGGGGCACAATGAGCAGTTCTTC. It translates to CASSFTRAGGHNEQFF.

This CDR3 is CASRAGGRNTGELFF. Here the CDR3 DNA reads TGTGCCAGTCGAGCAGGCGGGCGTAACACCGGGGAGCTGTTTTTT. This chain uses TRBV19 with TRBJ2-2; the D gene is possibly TRBD2 (5 bases). The CDR3 extends over 15 amino acids. Trimming cost V 8 bases and J 2 bases, with 15 bases left between them. CDR1 is LNHDA, CDR2 SQIVND, per germline (reference sequence).

The chain has TRBV2 and TRBJ2-1; 8 nucleotides align to TRBD2. The CDR3 extends over 14 amino acids. Per germline, CDR1 SNHLY and CDR2 FYNNEI. J lost 6 bases, V lost 4 bases, and 5 bases had no gene match. CDR3 nucleotide sequence: TGTGCCAGCAGTGGAGCGGGGGAGGTCAATGAGCAGTTCTTC. This translates into CASSGAGEVNEQFF.

The V call is TRBV10-2, the J call TRBJ2-2, with TRBD2 matching over 10 bases. This CDR3 contains 16 residues. CDR1 is WSHSY, CDR2 SAAADI, per germline. The V and J ends lost 6 bases and 1 base, in that order; junction bases with no gene match: 5. CDR3 amino acids: CASRRTSGENTGELFF. As DNA, the CDR3 is TGCGCCAGCAGGCGGACTAGCGGAGAGAACACCGGGGAGCTGTTTTTT.

The chain combines TRBV7-2 with TRBJ2-2; possibly TRBD1 or TRBD2 for D (6 bases each). CDR1 SGHTA and CDR2 FQGNSA come from the germline V gene. The germline V and J ends were trimmed by 3 bases and 0 bases, with 8 bases remaining between them. This CDR3 contains 15 residues. The CDR3 is CASSFRGPNTGELFF. The CDR3 nucleotides are TGTGCCAGCAGCTTTCGGGGGCCGAACACCGGGGAGCTGTTTTTT.

The rearrangement joins TRBV27 to TRBJ2-7; D is ambiguous. This CDR3 has 13 amino acids. V was cut by 7 bases and J by 7 bases, with 17 bases left in between. CDR1 is MNHEY and CDR2 is SMNVEV in the germline V gene (reference sequence). The CDR3 loop reads CASIRPATGEQYF. CDR3 in DNA: TGTGCCAGCATTCGACCTGCAACTGGGGAGCAGTACTTC.

There are a few counts of this clone. CDR3 in amino acids: CASGSRAPGKETQYF. The CDR3 coding sequence is TGTGCTAGTGGTTCCCGGGCCCCCGGAAAGGAGACCCAGTACTTC. This chain connects TRBV12-5 to TRBJ2-5; D gene unclear. The CDR3 is 15 residues long. V lost 4 bases and J lost 5, with 17 bases in between. Germline values: CDR1 LGHNT, CDR2 FRNRAP. The full variable domain, rest sourced from reference TRBV12-5 and TRBJ2-5, is DARVTQTPRHKVTEMGQEVTMRCQPILGHNTVFWYRQTMMQGLELLAYFRNRAPLDDSGMPKDRFSAEMPDATLATLKIQPSEPRDSAVYFCASGSRAPGKETQYFGPGTRLLVL.

The chain uses TRBV6-6 and TRBJ1-5, with 8 nucleotides matching TRBD1. Germline V lookup: CDR1 MNHNY, CDR2 SVGAGI (reference sequence). The CDR3 spans 15 residues. After removal of 6 bases from V and 7 bases from J, the junction contained 11 bases not matched to a gene. The CDR3 sequence: CASSQSGTGYQPQHF. The CDR3 nucleotides read TGTGCCAGCAGCCAGTCCGGGACAGGTTACCAGCCCCAGCATTTT.

This clone occurred once. The chain recombines TRBV10-3 with TRBJ2-5; 7 nucleotides agree with TRBD1. V lost 7 bases to trimming and J lost 7 bases; unmatched junction nucleotides: 9. The CDR3 is 13 amino acids. Germline V gene lookup returns CDR1 ENHRY and CDR2 SYGVKD. The CDR3 spells CAITSDREGTQYF. The CDR3 DNA is TGTGCCATCACCTCCGACAGGGAAGGGACCCAGTACTTC.

The chain combines TRBV16 with TRBJ1-5; D not resolved. The CDR3 contains 14 residues. Germline values: CDR1 KGHSY, CDR2 FQNENV. Trimming took off 2 bases at V and 7 bases at J, with 12 bases between the two ends. CDR3 sequence: CASSQAGSRQPQHF. In DNA form, the CDR3 reads TGTGCCAGCAGCCAAGCGGGTTCGAGGCAGCCCCAGCATTTT.

This chain joins TRBV30 and TRBJ2-3; no definite D call. V lost 3 bases, J lost 0 bases, and 7 bases lay in between. This CDR3 is built from 13 residues. CDR1 is GTSNPN and CDR2 is SVGIG in the germline V gene (reference sequence). The CDR3 is CAWRKDSTDTQYF. The CDR3 DNA sequence: TGTGCCTGGAGAAAAGATAGCACAGATACGCAGTATTTT.

The chain links TRBV28 to TRBJ2-7; 9 nucleotides agree with TRBD2. CDR1 and CDR2 from the germline V gene are MDHEN and SYDVKM. The CDR3 has 18 residues. V lost 8 bases, J lost 1 base, and 18 bases stayed unmatched. Here the CDR3 reads CASPRFTHIAGESYEQYF. The CDR3 DNA follows: TGTGCCAGCCCGAGATTTACCCATATAGCGGGGGAGTCCTACGAGCAGTACTTC.

The chain links TRBV5-6 to TRBJ1-6, with 8 bases fitting TRBD1. CDR1 SGHDT and CDR2 YYEEEE come from the germline V gene. This CDR3 comprises 15 residues. The trim removed 2 bases at V and 8 bases at J, leaving 6 bases unmatched. CDR3 bases: TGTGCCAGCAGCTTAGGACAGGGAGGGTATTCACCCCTCCACTTT. This sequence encodes CASSLGQGGYSPLHF.

This clone was picked up a small number of times. CDR3 sequence (DNA): TGCGCCAGCAGCCAATACTCGTTAATCCAAGAGACCCAGTACTTC. It yields the protein CASSQYSLIQETQYF. This chain links TRBV4-1 with TRBJ2-5; D gene uncertain. This CDR3 contains 15 residues. Between the trimmed V and J ends, which lost 2 bases and 1 base, there was a span of 11 bases. Per germline, CDR1 MGHRA and CDR2 YSYEKL.

The chain joins TRBV7-9 to TRBJ1-5; the match to TRBD1 covers 8 bases. The CDR3 spans 16 residues. The ends lost 5 bases at V and 4 bases at J; junction bases unmatched: 10. From germline, CDR1 is SEHNR and CDR2 FQNEAQ (reference sequence). The CDR3 bases are TGTGCCAGCAGCCTCTTCGAGGACAGGGCAAATCAGCCCCAGCATTTT. This sequence encodes CASSLFEDRANQPQHF.

This clone was seen only a few times. The genes are TRBV18 and TRBJ2-2, with a tentative D call TRBD2 (6 bases). Germline CDR1 reads KGHSH; CDR2 reads LQKENI. The CDR3 spans 16 residues. Trimming left V 0 bases short and J 7 bases short, with 15 bases between. The CDR3 DNA is TGTGCCAGCTCACCACCGAAGGGAGGTTTCGACGGGGAGCTGTTTTTT. Translating it yields CASSPPKGGFDGELFF.

The chain couples TRBV27 to TRBJ2-1; TRBD1 matches 7 bases. This CDR3 comprises 17 residues. J was trimmed by 2 bases and V by 1 base; bases with no gene match: 8. Looked up from germline, CDR1 is MNHEY and CDR2 is SMNVEV (reference sequence). The CDR3 loop reads CASSLWVFQGAYNEQFF. CDR3 nucleotide sequence: TGTGCCAGCAGTTTATGGGTCTTCCAGGGGGCCTACAATGAGCAGTTCTTC.

This rearrangement joins TRBV6-5 to TRBJ2-5, with a possible D match to TRBD1 (6 bases). Germline loops: CDR1 MNHEY, CDR2 SVGAGI. This CDR3 comprises 15 residues. Trimming left V 0 bases short and J 4 bases short, with 12 bases between. Here the CDR3 reads CASSYSDRGLETQYF. The CDR3, as DNA: TGTGCCAGCAGTTACTCGGATAGGGGGTTAGAGACCCAGTACTTC.

The rearrangement joins TRBV7-9 to TRBJ1-2; D gene ambiguous. V dropped 3 bases and J dropped 2 bases, with 7 bases sitting between them. The germline CDR1 and CDR2 sequences are SEHNR and FQNEAQ (reference sequence). The CDR3 totals 13 residues. Written as DNA, the CDR3 is TGTGCCAGCAGCTTGTACCGAAACTATGGCTACACCTTC. It encodes CASSLYRNYGYTF. Looking up the rest from reference TRBV7-9 and TRBJ1-2 gives the full variable domain: DTGVSQNPRHKITKRGQNVTFRCDPISEHNRLYWYRQTLGQGPEFLTYFQNEAQLEKSRLLSDRFSAERPKGSFSTLEIQRTEQGDSAMYLCASSLYRNYGYTFGSGTRLTVV.